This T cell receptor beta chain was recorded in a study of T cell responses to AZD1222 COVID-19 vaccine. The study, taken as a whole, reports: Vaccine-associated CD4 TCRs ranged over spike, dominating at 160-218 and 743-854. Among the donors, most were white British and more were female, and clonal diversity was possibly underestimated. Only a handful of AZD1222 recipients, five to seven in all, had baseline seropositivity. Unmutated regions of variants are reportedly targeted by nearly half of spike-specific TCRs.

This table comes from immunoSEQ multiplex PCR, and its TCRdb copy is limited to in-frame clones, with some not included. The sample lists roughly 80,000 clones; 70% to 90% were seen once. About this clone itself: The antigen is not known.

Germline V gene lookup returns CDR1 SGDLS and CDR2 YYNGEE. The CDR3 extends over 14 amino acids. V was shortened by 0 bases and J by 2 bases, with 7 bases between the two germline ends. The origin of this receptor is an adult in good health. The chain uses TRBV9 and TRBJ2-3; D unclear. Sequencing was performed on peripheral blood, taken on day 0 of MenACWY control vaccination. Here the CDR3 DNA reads TGTGCCAGCAGCGTAGCACCACTCACAGATACGCAGTATTTT. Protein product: CASSVAPLTDTQYF.